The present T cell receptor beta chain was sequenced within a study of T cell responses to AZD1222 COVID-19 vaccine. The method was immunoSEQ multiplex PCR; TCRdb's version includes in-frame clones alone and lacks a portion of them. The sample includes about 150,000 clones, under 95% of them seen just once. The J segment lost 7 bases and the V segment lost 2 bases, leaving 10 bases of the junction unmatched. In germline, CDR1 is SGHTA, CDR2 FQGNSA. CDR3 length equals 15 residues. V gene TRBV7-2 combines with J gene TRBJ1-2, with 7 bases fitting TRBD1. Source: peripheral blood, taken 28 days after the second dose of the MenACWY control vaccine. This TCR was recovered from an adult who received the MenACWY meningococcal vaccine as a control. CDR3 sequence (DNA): TGTGCCAGCAGCTTATCCCAACAGGGGAAGAGTGGCTACACCTTC. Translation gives CASSLSQQGKSGYTF.